The present entry profiles one TCR beta chain with its context. Its matching antigen is unknown. Sorted-subset replicate PCR reactions contained 200 ng DNA, corresponding to tens of thousands of T cell genomes. Produced via immunoSEQ multiplex PCR; TCRdb's table is partial and in-frame only. The repertoire includes more than 2,000,000 clones, just over 90% of them detected once, and 0.39% sits in the top ten. The data stem from a study of shared clonotypes between healthy human individuals. General study results and limits: Clonotypes not shared had lower generation probabilities than those common to all four donors.

The source is a man between 18 and 29 years old in good health. Some clones in this sample may be carry-over from other donors' samples. Sequences were obtained from naive CD4+ T cells from PBMCs. Documented subset: CD45RA+ positively selected.

DNA for the CDR3: TGTGCCAGCGGACTCTCCTACGAGCAGTACTTC. This translates into CASGLSYEQYF. V is TRBV11-2 and J is TRBJ2-5; a possible D gene is TRBD2 (5 bases). The better agreement between TRBJ2-7 and the DNA end casts doubt on the J call. Looked up from germline, CDR1 is SGHAT and CDR2 is FQNNGV. There are 11 residues in the CDR3.